Listed here are 30 T cell receptor beta chains from one sample, sequenced in a study of T cell responses to AZD1222 COVID-19 vaccine. The data were produced by immunoSEQ multiplex PCR, yet TCRdb's version contains in-frame clones alone and is incomplete. The repertoire has some 150,000 clones, approximately 94% of them found once; the top ten carry under 10%. Source: peripheral blood, taken on day 0 of AZD1222 vaccination. Receptors originate from an adult in good health.

The chain employs TRBV11-3 and TRBJ1-2, with D tentatively TRBD1 (5 bases). The V gene lost 4 bases and the J gene lost 7 bases, with 28 bases spanning the gap. Germline CDR1 and CDR2: SGHNT and YENEEA. This CDR3 has 18 amino acids. In nucleotides, the CDR3 is TGTGCCAGCAGCTACAACTTAGTCCTCGGGGCCCCTATGTCTGGCTACACCTTC. Its protein is CASSYNLVLGAPMSGYTF. Full variable domain (outside the CDR3, taken from reference TRBV11-3 and TRBJ1-2): EAGVVQSPRYKIIEKKQPVAFWCNPISGHNTLYWYLQNLGQGPELLIRYENEEAVDDSQLPKDRFSAERLKGVDSTLKIQPAELGDSAVYLCASSYNLVLGAPMSGYTFGSGTRLTVV.

The gene calls are TRBV5-5 and TRBJ2-5, with D perhaps given as TRBD1 or TRBD2 (5 bases each). The CDR3 is 14 residues long. V was cut by 4 bases and J by 2 bases, with 12 bases left in between. From germline, CDR1 is SGHKS and CDR2 YYEKEE (reference sequence). The CDR3 sequence: CASSRGQDQETQYF. The CDR3 DNA reads TGTGCCAGCAGCCGGGGCCAGGATCAAGAGACCCAGTACTTC.

In its sample, this clone was seen a few times. The chain uses TRBV5-6 and TRBJ1-6; no clear D gene. The CDR3 is 15 amino acids. V lost 7 bases to trimming and J lost 7 bases, with 18 bases between them. The V gene's germline CDR1 is SGHDT and CDR2 YYEEEE. In DNA, the CDR3 is TGTGCCAGCGGACTGAGGGCCGGCCCGAATTCACCCCTCCACTTT. This translates into CASGLRAGPNSPLHF.

This CDR3 is CASSFGTNYGYTF. The CDR3 DNA is TGTGCCAGCAGCTTTGGGACGAACTATGGCTACACCTTC. This rearrangement joins TRBV11-1 to TRBJ1-2; D is perhaps TRBD1 (5 bases). Germline values: CDR1 SGHAT, CDR2 FQDESV (reference sequence). V was trimmed by 3 bases and J by 2 bases, leaving 7 bases between them. The CDR3 consists of 13 residues.

CDR3 nucleotides: TGTGCCAGCAGTGACTCCCGGGCGGGGTCTCCTGAAGCTTTCTTT. Translating gives CASSDSRAGSPEAFF. This sequence joins TRBV25-1 and TRBJ1-1; D gene uncertain. Between the trimmed V and J ends, which lost 3 bases and 6 bases, there was a span of 17 bases. This CDR3 has 15 residues. CDR1 and CDR2 from the germline V gene are MGHDK and SYGVNS.

The chain uses TRBV6-1 and TRBJ2-7; weak D call: TRBD1 (5 bases). Germline CDR1 and CDR2: MNHNS and SASEGT. Trimming removed 2 bases from V and 0 bases from J, with 11 bases in between. The CDR3 runs to 15 residues. CDR3 region: CASSERGDSSYEQYF. In DNA, the CDR3 is TGTGCCAGCAGTGAAAGGGGTGACAGCTCCTACGAGCAGTACTTC.

The V and J genes are TRBV7-3 and TRBJ1-6, with no clear D. Trimming took 9 bases from V and 7 from J, leaving 13 bases between them. This CDR3 spans 13 amino acids. Germline assignment: CDR1 SGHTA and CDR2 FQGTGA. The CDR3 nucleotides are TGTGCCAGTTCGGGAGAGGGAAATTCACCCCTCCACTTT. It encodes CASSGEGNSPLHF.

This clone appeared a single time. The gene calls are TRBV2 and TRBJ2-7; tentative D call: TRBD2 (6 bases). Per the germline V gene, CDR1 is SNHLY and CDR2 is FYNNEI. The CDR3 sequence is 16 residues long. V lost 6 bases and J lost 3, with 21 bases in between. CDR3 sequence reads: CASRGVPLGTYYEQYF. CDR3 DNA sequence: TGTGCCAGCAGAGGCGTGCCCTTAGGGACTTACTACGAGCAGTACTTC.

The chain is built from TRBV5-4 and TRBJ1-1; unclear D gene. The CDR3 loop spans 15 amino acids. CDR1 is SGHNT and CDR2 is YYREEE in the germline V gene (reference sequence). Trimming took off 0 bases at V and 1 base at J, with 10 bases between the two ends. The CDR3 sequence: CASSLVGRGNTEAFF. The CDR3 nucleotides are TGTGCCAGCAGCTTGGTAGGTCGGGGGAACACTGAAGCTTTCTTT.

The rearrangement joins TRBV6-5 to TRBJ1-1, with D possibly TRBD1 on 5 matching bases. The CDR3 spans 14 residues. The germline CDR1 and CDR2 sequences are MNHEY and SVGAGI. Trimming stripped 4 bases from V and 1 base from J, with 10 bases between. The CDR3 reads CASSSGRTNTEAFF. The CDR3 DNA reads TGTGCCAGCAGTTCGGGACGGACGAACACTGAAGCTTTCTTT.

This clone showed up just once. V gene TRBV7-2 combines with J gene TRBJ2-1; D is perhaps TRBD1 or TRBD2 (5 bases each). The CDR3 sequence is 15 residues long. Per germline, CDR1 SGHTA and CDR2 FQGNSA. V lost 2 bases and J lost 7, with 15 bases in between. The CDR3 DNA is TGTGCCAGCAGCTTATTCGGGACCCTCGGTAATGAGCAGTTCTTC. Encoded protein: CASSLFGTLGNEQFF. Complete variable domain (other parts from reference TRBV7-2 and TRBJ2-1): GAGVSQSPSNKVTEKGKDVELRCDPISGHTALYWYRQSLGQGLEFLIYFQGNSAPDKSGLPSDRFSAERTGGSVSTLTIQRTQQEDSAVYLCASSLFGTLGNEQFFGPGTRLTVL.

The chain carries TRBV6-6 and TRBJ1-1; 7 nucleotides align to TRBD1. After removal of 6 bases from V and 0 bases from J, the junction contained 4 bases not matched to a gene. The CDR3 consists of 14 residues. The germline gives CDR1 MNHNY, CDR2 SVGAGI (reference sequence). Here the CDR3 reads CASSGDSMNTEAFF. The DNA for the CDR3 is TGTGCCAGCAGCGGGGACAGCATGAACACTGAAGCTTTCTTT.

CDR3 sequence reads: CASSLGQNYEQYF. In nucleotides, the CDR3 is TGTGCCAGCAGCTTGGGACAGAATTACGAGCAGTACTTC. This sequence joins TRBV5-4 and TRBJ2-7; a weak D match, TRBD1 (5 bases). CDR1 SGHNT and CDR2 YYREEE come from the germline V gene (reference sequence). The germline V and J ends were trimmed by 0 bases and 4 bases, with 8 bases remaining between them. The CDR3 has 13 amino acids.

This clone occurred a few times. Compared with germline, one end of the junction differs, possibly owing to a read error. The chain employs TRBV10-3 and TRBJ1-1, with 8 bases identical to TRBD1. The V gene's germline CDR1 is ENHRY and CDR2 SYGVKD. The CDR3 is 12 residues long. As DNA, the CDR3 is TGTGCCATCAGCGGGACAGGCTCCCGAGTCGGATTT. Translated: CAISGTGSRVGF.

The rearrangement joins TRBV19 to TRBJ2-7; D might be TRBD1 or TRBD2, each matching 6 bases. The CDR3 loop spans 13 amino acids. Germline loops: CDR1 LNHDA, CDR2 SQIVND (reference sequence). V was clipped by 5 bases and J by 4 bases, with 12 bases between them. The CDR3 sequence: CASSPGAVYEQYF. The CDR3 DNA is TGTGCCAGTAGTCCGGGGGCGGTGTACGAGCAGTACTTC.

The V and J genes are TRBV12-3 or TRBV12-4 and TRBJ2-1; no clear D gene. The CDR3 has 11 residues. V lost 5 bases and J lost 10, with 9 bases in between. The CDR3 protein is CASSLVREQFF. CDR3 DNA: TGTGCCAGCAGTCTTGTTAGGGAGCAGTTCTTC.

The gene calls are TRBV15 and TRBJ1-1; D is ambiguous. The CDR3 loop spans 13 amino acids. V lost 0 bases to trimming and J lost 7 bases, with 9 bases between them. Germline CDR1 and CDR2: LNHNV and YYDKDF (reference sequence). The CDR3 sequence: CATSRDPGFEAFF. In DNA form, the CDR3 reads TGTGCCACCAGCAGAGATCCGGGGTTTGAAGCTTTCTTT.

V is TRBV6-2 or TRBV6-3 and J is TRBJ1-6, with D tentatively TRBD1 (5 bases). This CDR3 spans 19 amino acids. The germline gives CDR1 MNHEY, CDR2 SVGEGT. V lost 1 base to trimming and J lost 0 bases, with 16 bases between them. The CDR3 nucleotides read TGTGCCAGCAGTTACTTTAGGACATCCGAGAGCTCCTATAATTCACCCCTCCACTTT. It codes for CASSYFRTSESSYNSPLHF.

This sequence joins TRBV2 and TRBJ1-1; D possibly corresponds to TRBD1 (5 bases). V lost 4 bases, J lost 4 bases, and 16 bases lay in between. From germline, CDR1 is SNHLY and CDR2 FYNNEI. CDR3 length: 15 residues. The CDR3 DNA reads TGTGCCAGCAGTGCCGTGGACCCCCAGGGCACTGAAGCTTTCTTT. It specifies CASSAVDPQGTEAFF.

The genes are TRBV15 and TRBJ2-3; perhaps TRBD2 as D (6 bases). The germline gives CDR1 LNHNV, CDR2 YYDKDF (reference sequence). The CDR3 spans 15 residues. V was clipped by 0 bases and J by 4 bases, with 11 bases between them. CDR3 nucleotides: TGTGCCACCAGCAGAGATGTGGGGGAGGCAGATACGCAGTATTTT. Encoded protein: CATSRDVGEADTQYF.

The V gene is TRBV7-3, the J gene TRBJ2-5; 13 bases map to TRBD2. V trimming: 5 bases; J trimming: 5 bases; junction bases outside the gene matches: 2. Germline V gene sequence: CDR1 SGHTA, CDR2 FQGTGA. The CDR3 sequence is 14 residues long. The CDR3 spells CASSKTSGGETQYF. CDR3 bases: TGTGCCAGCAGCAAGACTAGCGGGGGGGAGACCCAGTACTTC.

The V call is TRBV11-3, the J call TRBJ2-7; D remains ambiguous. This CDR3 region has 16 residues. Germline V gives CDR1 SGHNT, CDR2 YENEEA. V gave up 3 bases and J gave up 0 bases, with 15 bases separating them. The DNA for the CDR3 is TGTGCCAGCAGCTTCTATGTTGGCCGACCCTCCTACGAGCAGTACTTC. Amino acids: CASSFYVGRPSYEQYF.

This chain joins TRBV7-2 and TRBJ1-2, with D perhaps matching TRBD1 (6 bases). Trimming took 4 bases from V and 8 from J, leaving 20 bases between them. This CDR3 has 15 amino acids. The germline V gene encodes CDR1 SGHTA and CDR2 FQGNSA. The CDR3 bases are TGTGCCAGCAGCTCCACTCGCGGGGGCTTGTACGGCTACACCTTC. This encodes CASSSTRGGLYGYTF. Full variable domain (remainder filled in from reference TRBV7-2 and TRBJ1-2): GAGVSQSPSNKVTEKGKDVELRCDPISGHTALYWYRQSLGQGLEFLIYFQGNSAPDKSGLPSDRFSAERTGGSVSTLTIQRTQQEDSAVYLCASSSTRGGLYGYTFGSGTRLTVV.

This chain links TRBV6-5 with TRBJ1-5, with D possibly matching TRBD1 (5 bases). V was trimmed by 5 bases and J by 0 bases, leaving 11 bases between them. Germline CDR1 is MNHEY and CDR2 is SVGAGI. CDR3 length equals 15 residues. The CDR3 loop reads CASSRTPYSNQPQHF. The CDR3 coding sequence is TGTGCCAGCAGTCGGACACCTTATAGCAATCAGCCCCAGCATTTT.

This sequence joins TRBV7-3 and TRBJ2-1; 11 positions agree with TRBD2. The CDR3 sequence is 16 residues long. V gave up 4 bases and J gave up 7 bases; unmatched junction bases: 9. CDR1 and CDR2 from the germline V gene are SGHTA and FQGTGA. The CDR3: CASSYLAGGHRNEQFF. The CDR3 region has the DNA TGTGCCAGCAGCTACTTAGCGGGGGGGCATCGGAATGAGCAGTTCTTC.

The V gene is TRBV28, the J gene TRBJ2-2; TRBD1 is a possible D gene (6 bases). The V gene lost 7 bases and the J gene lost 4 bases, with 13 bases spanning the gap. There are 14 residues in the CDR3. Looked up from germline, CDR1 is MDHEN and CDR2 is SYDVKM. CDR3 in amino acids: CASTEDSTTGELFF. The CDR3 DNA reads as TGTGCCAGCACCGAGGACAGCACCACCGGGGAGCTGTTTTTT.

The rearrangement links TRBV5-6 to TRBJ2-7; D may be TRBD1 (6 bases). The germline gives CDR1 SGHDT, CDR2 YYEEEE. The CDR3 spans 15 residues. V was clipped by 0 bases and J by 2 bases, with 12 bases between them. The CDR3 DNA reads as TGTGCCAGCAGCTTGGGTTACAGGGTCGCCTACGAGCAGTACTTC. This translates into CASSLGYRVAYEQYF.

The V and J genes are TRBV7-9 and TRBJ2-1, with D possibly matching TRBD2 (5 bases). The CDR3 loop spans 13 amino acids. The germline CDR1 and CDR2 sequences are SEHNR and FQNEAQ (reference sequence). V lost 1 base to trimming and J lost 5 bases, with 6 bases between them. Here the CDR3 DNA reads TGTGCCAGCAGCTTAGAAGCGGACAATGAGCAGTTCTTC. It translates to CASSLEADNEQFF.

This chain joins TRBV9 and TRBJ1-1; D unresolved. The V end lost 0 bases, the J end lost 3 bases, and 12 bases lay between the germline ends. Germline lookup yields CDR1 SGDLS and CDR2 YYNGEE. This CDR3 comprises 15 residues. The CDR3 DNA reads as TGTGCCAGCAGCGTAGTCGGTTCGGCAGACACTGAAGCTTTCTTT. It yields the protein CASSVVGSADTEAFF.

The CDR3 DNA sequence: TGTGCCACCAGCCCCGGTGGGCAGGGGAAGCACGAGCAGTACTTC. This encodes CATSPGGQGKHEQYF. The rearrangement links TRBV24-1 to TRBJ2-7, with a possible D match to TRBD1 (6 bases). CDR3 length: 15 amino acids. V lost 7 bases and J lost 5, with 20 bases in between. CDR1 is KGHDR, CDR2 SFDVKD, per germline.